One and the same sample provided the 13 T cell receptor beta chains below, sequenced in a study of beta chain features in type 1 diabetes. Of the isolated RNA, all was reverse transcribed, and so the sequenced material was expressed TCRB transcripts. Generated by immunoSEQ multiplex PCR, the TCRdb table keeps only in-frame clones and is missing some. Among some 120,000 clones listed, around 16% were seen once. Study conclusions and caveats: Shortening of TCRB CDR3s, moderate but significant, appeared in all four CD4+ subsets of Type 1 diabetes patients.

What these receptors recognize is not known. The sequenced sample consisted of central memory CD4+ T cells from blood. These receptors all stem from a man between 18 and 35 years old with type 1 diabetes.

This chain joins TRBV7-2 and TRBJ2-7; D possibly uses TRBD1 or TRBD2 (5 bases each). Germline V gene sequence: CDR1 SGHTA, CDR2 FQGNSA. The CDR3 is 15 amino acids. Deletions cut 4 bases from V and 2 bases from J, with 15 bases between. CDR3 loop: CASSYYRDPPYEQYF. The CDR3 DNA sequence: TGTGCCAGCAGCTACTACCGGGACCCGCCCTACGAGCAGTACTTC.

This clone was seen a handful of times. Different DNA sequences within this sample yield the same CDR3. V gene TRBV5-1 combines with J gene TRBJ2-5, with D maybe TRBD2 (6 bases). The CDR3 covers 13 residues. The germline V gene has CDR1 SGHRS and CDR2 YFSETQ. V was cut by 0 bases and J by 5 bases, with 8 bases left in between. The CDR3 sequence: CASSLAREETQYF. The CDR3 DNA reads TGCGCCAGCAGCTTGGCTCGGGAGGAGACCCAGTACTTC.

V is TRBV25-1 and J is TRBJ2-7, with no clear D. V shed 0 bases and J shed 9 bases, with 12 bases lying between them. The length of the CDR3 is 13 residues. The germline gives CDR1 MGHDK, CDR2 SYGVNS. CDR3 sequence (DNA): TGTGCCAGCAGTGAATATGGGGAAAGAGGGCAGTACTTC. It encodes CASSEYGERGQYF.

This sequence joins TRBV20-1 and TRBJ2-7, with D perhaps matching TRBD1 (6 bases). Trimming stripped 6 bases from V and 12 bases from J, with 15 bases between. Germline V gene sequence: CDR1 DFQATT, CDR2 SNEGSKA (reference sequence). CDR3 length equals 10 residues. As DNA, the CDR3 is TGCAGTGCAGGGGGAGCCCCCAGGTACTTC. It translates to CSAGGAPRYF.

Concerning this clone: Compared with germline, one end of the junction differs, possibly owing to a read error. The chain carries TRBV7-7 and TRBJ2-5; 8 bases are shared with TRBD1. The CDR3 has 13 amino acids. CDR1 is SSHAT, CDR2 FNYEAQ, per germline (reference sequence). The CDR3 sequence: CASSPGQGKTQYF. The CDR3 DNA is TGTGCTAGCAGCCCAGGACAGGGAAAGACCCAGTACTTC.

This sequence joins TRBV11-2 and TRBJ1-3; no firm D call. Germline V CDR1 and CDR2: SGHAT, FQNNGV. The CDR3 loop spans 12 amino acids. Trimming stripped 3 bases from V and 5 bases from J, with 5 bases between. CDR3 sequence: CASSFERNTIYF. In DNA form, the CDR3 reads TGTGCCAGCAGCTTCGAACGAAACACCATATATTTT.

This clone was counted only a few times. The rearrangement links TRBV27 to TRBJ2-3; D remains unclear. Trimming removed 3 bases from V and 4 bases from J, with 2 bases in between. CDR3 size: 11 residues. CDR1 and CDR2 (germline): MNHEY, SMNVEV (reference sequence). DNA of the CDR3: TGTGCCAGCAGTTTGGCAGATACGCAGTATTTT. It translates to CASSLADTQYF.

This clone was counted a few times. The J gene is TRBJ2-7, the V gene TRBV6-5; the match to TRBD1 covers 8 bases. CDR1 and CDR2 (germline): MNHEY, SVGAGI. This CDR3 has 16 residues. V lost 0 bases, J lost 5 bases, and 9 bases stayed unmatched. The CDR3 DNA reads as TGTGCCAGCAGTTACTCAGGGCAGGGGGCTGGCGACGAGCAGTACTTC. The encoded protein is CASSYSGQGAGDEQYF.

Only a few counts were recorded for this clone. The J gene is TRBJ2-6, the V gene TRBV28, with D unclear. The germline V gene has CDR1 MDHEN and CDR2 SYDVKM. Trimming stripped 4 bases from V and 3 bases from J, with 4 bases between. The CDR3 loop spans 13 amino acids. For the CDR3, the DNA is TGTGCCAGCAGTTCTAATGGGGCCAACGTCCTGACTTTC. Translation: CASSSNGANVLTF. The variable domain in full, with the rest retrieved from reference TRBV28 and TRBJ2-6, is DVKVTQSSRYLVKRTGEKVFLECVQDMDHENMFWYRQDPGLGLRLIYFSYDVKMKEKGDIPEGYSVSREKKERFSLILESASTNQTSMYLCASSSNGANVLTFGAGSRLTVL.

The chain is built from TRBV27 and TRBJ1-6, with TRBD1 matching 10 bases. The ends lost 2 bases at V and 8 bases at J; junction bases unmatched: 3. The V gene's germline CDR1 is MNHEY and CDR2 SMNVEV (reference sequence). The length of the CDR3 is 15 residues. The CDR3 is CASSLGDRGDSPLHF. In DNA, the CDR3 is TGTGCCAGCAGTTTAGGGGACAGGGGCGATTCACCCCTCCACTTT.

This clone appeared a few times. J is TRBJ1-6 and V is TRBV7-9; D remains unclear. The CDR3 length is 12 residues. V gave up 5 bases and J gave up 10 bases, with 9 bases separating them. Germline assignment: CDR1 SEHNR and CDR2 FQNEAQ (reference sequence). This chain's CDR3 is CASSPPGSPLHF. CDR3 DNA: TGTGCCAGCAGCCCCCCGGGGTCACCCCTCCACTTT.

Details on this clone: This may be a read error: a much more frequent sequence differs by one nucleotide. The chain is built from TRBV29-1 and TRBJ2-1, with D possibly matching TRBD2 (6 bases). CDR1 is SQVTM, CDR2 ANQGSEA, per germline. Between the trimmed V and J ends, which lost 6 bases and 6 bases, there was a span of 15 bases. The CDR3 consists of 13 residues. In nucleotides, the CDR3 is TGCAGCGTAGTGCGCGGGACGGTCAATGAGCAGTTCTTC. Residues: CSVVRGTVNEQFF.

This clone occurred a few times. V and J are TRBV7-6 and TRBJ2-6, with 9 bases that match TRBD1. J was trimmed by 0 bases and V by 4 bases; bases with no gene match: 10. Germline V gene sequence: CDR1 SGHVS, CDR2 FNYEAQ. The CDR3 runs 19 residues. This chain's CDR3 is CASSWTGTGLFSGANVLTF. Written as DNA, the CDR3 is TGTGCCAGCAGCTGGACCGGGACAGGGCTTTTCTCTGGGGCCAACGTCCTGACTTTC. Supplemented by reference TRBV7-6 and TRBJ2-6, the full variable domain reads GAGVSQSPRYKVTKRGQDVALRCDPISGHVSLYWYRQALGQGPEFLTYFNYEAQQDKSGLPNDRFSAERPEGSISTLTIQRTEQRDSAMYRCASSWTGTGLFSGANVLTFGAGSRLTVL.